These 17 T cell receptor beta chains were sequenced from one sample in a study of blood T cell repertoires in COVID-19. The protocol was immunoSEQ multiplex PCR, while the TCRdb copy is restricted to in-frame clones and leaves out a portion. This table has about 50,000 clones, about nine tenths appearing once. Sequences were obtained from peripheral blood. Receptors were obtained from a human donor in a cohort sampled during active COVID-19.

The J gene is TRBJ1-5, the V gene TRBV2; possibly TRBD1 for D (5 bases). The CDR3 has 16 amino acids. The germline gives CDR1 SNHLY, CDR2 FYNNEI. Trimming pared 6 bases from V and 9 bases from J, leaving 24 bases between. For the CDR3, the DNA is TGTGCCAGCAGCCCTCCCGCGGGGGACTTTCATTCGCCCCAGCATTTT. Translation gives CASSPPAGDFHSPQHF.

The rearrangement joins TRBV30 to TRBJ1-1, with D unresolved. CDR3 size: 12 residues. Trimming shortened V by 2 bases and J by 1 base, and 5 bases separated the two germline ends. Per germline, CDR1 GTSNPN and CDR2 SVGIG (reference sequence). This CDR3 is CAWSRENTEAFF. Here the CDR3 DNA reads TGTGCCTGGAGTCGGGAGAACACTGAAGCTTTCTTT.

The rearrangement joins TRBV18 to TRBJ1-5; TRBD1 matches 9 bases. The CDR3 runs to 14 residues. V gave up 6 bases and J gave up 3 bases; unmatched junction bases: 3. Germline V gives CDR1 KGHSH, CDR2 LQKENI. The CDR3 DNA reads TGTGCCAGCTCTCGGACAGGGGACAATCAGCCCCAGCATTTT. Translating it yields CASSRTGDNQPQHF. Filled out from reference TRBV18 and TRBJ1-5, the complete variable domain reads NAGVMQNPRHLVRRRGQEARLRCSPMKGHSHVYWYRQLPEEGLKFMVYLQKENIIDESGMPKERFSAEFPKEGPSILRIQQVVRGDSAAYFCASSRTGDNQPQHFGDGTRLSIL.

The CDR3 nucleotides are TGTGCCAGCAGCTTAGGCCGGTCCACAGATACGCAGTATTTT. It is translated as CASSLGRSTDTQYF. The V gene is TRBV11-2, the J gene TRBJ2-3, with unresolved D. Per germline, CDR1 SGHAT and CDR2 FQNNGV. The CDR3 runs to 14 residues. Between the trimmed V and J ends, which lost 1 base and 2 bases, there was a span of 7 bases.

The rearrangement uses TRBV28 and TRBJ1-5; D is uncertain. This CDR3 has 14 amino acids. The germline CDR1 and CDR2 sequences are MDHEN and SYDVKM. Trimming left V 7 bases short and J 7 bases short, with 17 bases between. CDR3 DNA sequence: TGTGCCAGCACCATAGGAGGGATCAGCCAGCCCCAGCATTTT. It is translated as CASTIGGISQPQHF.

The gene calls are TRBV5-4 and TRBJ1-3; no clear D. The CDR3 has 12 amino acids. V was pared by 4 bases and J by 3 bases, with 5 bases between. Germline V gene sequence: CDR1 SGHNT, CDR2 YYREEE (reference sequence). This CDR3 reads CASSTYGNTIYF. CDR3 DNA sequence: TGTGCCAGCAGCACTTATGGAAACACCATATATTTT.

V and J are TRBV7-2 and TRBJ1-1, with D possibly TRBD1 on 6 matching bases. Trimming took 6 bases from V and 0 from J, leaving 11 bases between them. Germline assignment: CDR1 SGHTA and CDR2 FQGNSA. The CDR3 is 14 amino acids. In nucleotides, the CDR3 is TGTGCCAGCAGTCGTGGACAGATGAACACTGAAGCTTTCTTT. This sequence encodes CASSRGQMNTEAFF.

This rearrangement joins TRBV12-3 or TRBV12-4 to TRBJ1-1; D ambiguous. The CDR3 runs 13 residues. Trimming removed 3 bases from V and 2 bases from J, with 7 bases in between. In DNA, the CDR3 is TGTGCCAGCAGTTTTCGGGTTAACACTGAAGCTTTCTTT. Its translation: CASSFRVNTEAFF.

CDR3 in amino acids: CASSELGAGNTIYF. The CDR3 bases are TGTGCCAGCAGTGAATTAGGGGCTGGAAACACCATATATTTT. J is TRBJ1-3 and V is TRBV6-1, with a tentative D call TRBD1 (5 bases). The germline V gene has CDR1 MNHNS and CDR2 SASEGT. The CDR3 is 14 residues long. The V gene lost 2 bases and the J gene lost 2 bases, with 7 bases spanning the gap.

CDR3 nucleotide sequence: TGCGCCAGCAGTCAACGGACTAGCGGGAGAAACTACGAGCAGTACTTC. Translated: CASSQRTSGRNYEQYF. This rearrangement joins TRBV10-2 to TRBJ2-7; TRBD2 matches at 13 bases. V trimming: 5 bases; J trimming: 3 bases; junction bases outside the gene matches: 7. The CDR3 is 16 amino acids. Germline V gene lookup returns CDR1 WSHSY and CDR2 SAAADI.

V usage is TRBV20-1 and J usage is TRBJ1-1; D possibly corresponds to TRBD1 (6 bases). Germline CDR1 and CDR2: DFQATT and SNEGSKA (reference sequence). The CDR3 contains 12 residues. Trimming took off 3 bases at V and 5 bases at J, with 10 bases between the two ends. CDR3 residues: CSASRGATEAFF. Here the CDR3 DNA reads TGCAGTGCTAGTCGGGGGGCTACTGAAGCTTTCTTT.

This chain joins TRBV3-1 (or the pseudogene TRBV3-2) and TRBJ1-2; 7 nucleotides match TRBD1. This CDR3 has 13 residues. The V segment lost 3 bases and the J segment 4 bases; nucleotides outside the gene matches: 2. Germline CDR1 LGHDT, CDR2 YNNKEL (reference sequence). The CDR3 protein is CASSQDRPYGYTF. The CDR3 DNA reads as TGTGCCAGCAGCCAGGACAGGCCCTATGGCTACACCTTC.

This clone was counted only a few times. This sequence joins TRBV7-3 and TRBJ1-3; tentatively, D is TRBD1 (6 bases). The CDR3 runs 14 residues. Trimming cost V 5 bases and J 4 bases, with 12 bases left between them. Germline V gene lookup returns CDR1 SGHTA and CDR2 FQGTGA. The CDR3 spells CASSPTGTGNTIYF. DNA of the CDR3: TGTGCCAGCAGCCCTACAGGGACGGGAAACACCATATATTTT.

This clone has more than one count but fewer than ten. The chain joins TRBV28 to TRBJ2-7, with TRBD2 as a possible D gene (5 bases). The CDR3 has 14 amino acids. The V end lost 8 bases, the J end lost 0 bases, and 14 bases lay between the germline ends. Germline CDR1 reads MDHEN; CDR2 reads SYDVKM. This chain's CDR3 is CASSVLRDSYEQYF. The DNA for the CDR3 is TGTGCCAGCTCGGTACTCCGGGACTCCTACGAGCAGTACTTC.

CDR3 region: CASSAGTGGAFF. The CDR3 DNA reads as TGTGCCAGTAGTGCAGGGACAGGGGGAGCTTTCTTT. This sequence joins TRBV19 and TRBJ1-1, with TRBD1 matching over 11 bases. CDR1 LNHDA and CDR2 SQIVND come from the germline V gene (reference sequence). This CDR3 has 12 residues. V shed 5 bases, J shed 10 bases, and the junction held 3 bases outside the gene matches.

J is TRBJ1-2 and V is TRBV20-1, with TRBD1 as a possible D gene (6 bases). Germline lookup yields CDR1 DFQATT and CDR2 SNEGSKA (reference sequence). The CDR3 spans 11 residues. V was clipped by 6 bases and J by 8 bases, with 13 bases between them. The CDR3 is CSAEQGGGYTF. CDR3 DNA: TGCAGTGCCGAACAGGGAGGGGGCTACACCTTC.

This clone was picked up one time. For the CDR3, the DNA is TGTGCCAGCAGTTTATTGCAGGGGGAAGCTTTCTTT. Its translation is CASSLLQGEAFF. This rearrangement joins TRBV12-3 or TRBV12-4 to TRBJ1-1, with D perhaps matching TRBD1 (6 bases). The CDR3 is made up of 12 amino acids. Trimming took 2 bases from V and 8 from J, leaving 9 bases between them.